The 21 T cell receptor beta chains presented below share a single source sample, sequenced in a study of T cell repertoires in cytomegalovirus infection. TCRdb itself ran the reads through MiXCR, one entry per CDR3 protein. The sample records about 230,000 distinct CDR3 sequences, approximately 7% being singletons. The sequencing sample was made of PBMCs. Receptor source: a human donor in good health (CMV status not recorded). Some clones in this sample may be carry-over from other donors' samples.

This clonotype was observed many times. The rearrangement links TRBV7-2 to TRBJ2-7; weak D call: TRBD2 (7 bases). Germline V gene data show CDR1 as SGHTA and CDR2 as FQGNSA. The CDR3 sequence is 14 residues long. V lost 4 bases to trimming and J lost 7 bases, with 17 bases between them. Written as DNA, the CDR3 is TGTGCCAGCAGCTCACGGGGAGGGGGAAGGGAGCAGTACTTC. Translating it yields CASSSRGGGREQYF. The full variable domain, completed using reference TRBV7-2 and TRBJ2-7, is GAGVSQSPSNKVTEKGKDVELRCDPISGHTALYWYRQSLGQGLEFLIYFQGNSAPDKSGLPSDRFSAERTGGSVSTLTIQRTQQEDSAVYLCASSSRGGGREQYFGPGTRLTVT.

This clonotype was recorded many times. The genes are TRBV19 and TRBJ1-5; weak D call: TRBD1 (5 bases). CDR3 length: 16 amino acids. Trimming pared 3 bases from V and 0 bases from J, leaving 12 bases between. Germline V lookup: CDR1 LNHDA, CDR2 SQIVND (reference sequence). In nucleotides, the CDR3 is TGTGCCAGTAGTATGCGTACGGGGCATAGCAATCAGCCCCAGCATTTT. The encoded protein is CASSMRTGHSNQPQHF.

In its sample, this clonotype was seen many times. The gene calls are TRBV29-1 and TRBJ1-5; 7 nucleotides match TRBD1. The CDR3 covers 13 residues. Germline V gene data show CDR1 as SQVTM and CDR2 as ANQGSEA. Trimming cost V 4 bases and J 4 bases; bases outside gene matches: 4. In DNA, the CDR3 is TGCAGCGTTGCTGACAGGGTTAATCAGCCCCAGCATTTT. It is translated as CSVADRVNQPQHF.

The table lists this clonotype with many counts. The chain links TRBV7-2 to TRBJ1-4, with TRBD1 identical over 7 bases. Germline CDR1 SGHTA, CDR2 FQGNSA. V lost 8 bases and J lost 2; bases outside the gene matches: 14. This CDR3 is built from 17 residues. The CDR3 DNA follows: TGTGCCAGCCCTGGCGACAGGGAATCCCCCACTAATGAAAAACTGTTTTTT. This translates into CASPGDRESPTNEKLFF.

This clonotype was found many times. The chain recombines TRBV7-2 with TRBJ1-1; D is perhaps TRBD1 (6 bases). The germline V and J ends were trimmed by 2 bases and 1 base, with 8 bases remaining between them. This CDR3 has 14 residues. The germline V gene encodes CDR1 SGHTA and CDR2 FQGNSA. The CDR3 nucleotides read TGTGCCAGCAGCTTACAGGGGACGAACACTGAAGCTTTCTTT. Translated: CASSLQGTNTEAFF.

This clonotype was observed a handful of times. This rearrangement joins TRBV12-3 or TRBV12-4 to TRBJ2-3; TRBD1 is a possible D gene (6 bases). Trimming cost V 3 bases and J 2 bases, with 12 bases left between them. There are 15 residues in the CDR3. The CDR3 reads CASSFLDSPTDTQYF. In nucleotides, the CDR3 is TGTGCCAGCAGTTTCCTGGACAGCCCCACAGATACGCAGTATTTT.

Of note for this clonotype: One base away lies a much larger clone, so this may be a sequencing read error. V is TRBV5-1 and J is TRBJ2-7; the D gene is possibly TRBD2 (5 bases). This CDR3 region has 15 residues. Germline V gene lookup returns CDR1 SGHRS and CDR2 YFSETQ. V was cut by 1 base and J by 5 bases, with 16 bases left in between. The CDR3 reads CASSLTGKGYNEQYF. In nucleotides, the CDR3 is TGCGCCAGCAGCTTGACGGGAAAGGGATATAACGAGCAGTACTTC.

This clonotype was recorded many times. The genes are TRBV7-8 and TRBJ2-7; TRBD2 is a possible D gene (5 bases). Germline V CDR1 and CDR2: SGHVS, FQNEAQ. The CDR3 has 15 residues. Trimming removed 6 bases from V and 6 bases from J, with 21 bases in between. The CDR3 DNA follows: TGTGCCAGCAGTCTTAGGACTGCATCTCCTTTCGAGCAGTACTTC. Its protein is CASSLRTASPFEQYF.

A note on this clonotype: This may stem from a read error, because a much larger clone lies one nucleotide away. This sequence joins TRBV20-1 and TRBJ2-1, with 8 bases matching TRBD2. CDR1 is DFQATT and CDR2 is SNEGSKA in the germline V gene (reference sequence). The CDR3 consists of 16 residues. The CDR3 loop reads CSARDQVGGAYNEQLF. The CDR3 bases are TGCAGTGCTAGAGATCAGGTCGGGGGGGCCTACAATGAGCAGCTCTTC.

The chain joins TRBV5-1 to TRBJ2-5, with D unresolved. CDR1 and CDR2 (germline): SGHRS, YFSETQ. Between the trimmed V and J ends, which lost 3 bases and 5 bases, there was a span of 8 bases. This CDR3 contains 12 residues. Written as DNA, the CDR3 is TGCGCCAGCAGCTGGGGTGTTGAGACCCAGTACTTC. Translated: CASSWGVETQYF.

This clonotype was found many times. The V gene is TRBV11-2, the J gene TRBJ2-2; no clear D gene. Germline lookup yields CDR1 SGHAT and CDR2 FQNNGV. This CDR3 comprises 13 residues. The V end lost 2 bases, the J end lost 2 bases, and 3 bases lay between the germline ends. CDR3 nucleotides: TGTGCCAGCAGCTTAACTAACACCGGGGAGCTGTTTTTT. Amino acids: CASSLTNTGELFF.

This clonotype has at least ten counts. The genes are TRBV6-2 or TRBV6-3 and TRBJ2-1; D not certain. The length of the CDR3 is 13 residues. Germline CDR1 MNHEY, CDR2 SVGEGT. Trimming took off 7 bases at V and 9 bases at J, with 16 bases between the two ends. CDR3 DNA sequence: TGTGCCAGCACCACCCTGGGGTTCGGTGAGCAGTTCTTC. This translates into CASTTLGFGEQFF.

In this sample, this clonotype turned up many times. The chain recombines TRBV6-2 or TRBV6-3 with TRBJ1-2; 7 bases are a match to TRBD1. Germline CDR1 MNHEY, CDR2 SVGEGT. Trimming took 5 bases from V and 6 from J; bases not matched to a gene: 9. The CDR3 consists of 14 residues. CDR3 DNA sequence: TGTGCCAGCAGTACCCGGACAGGCGTCCATGGCTACACCTTC. It is translated as CASSTRTGVHGYTF.

This clonotype was counted many times. The chain recombines TRBV11-2 with TRBJ1-2; 9 positions match TRBD1. CDR1 and CDR2 from the germline V gene are SGHAT and FQNNGV. V shed 5 bases and J 7 bases; nucleotides not matched to a gene: 8. This CDR3 is built from 14 residues. CDR3 nucleotide sequence: TGTGCCAGCAGCCCCACAGGGGGCCAAAGTGGCTACACCTTC. Its translation is CASSPTGGQSGYTF.

This clonotype was detected ten times or more. The chain couples TRBV11-1 to TRBJ2-1, with D unresolved. Trimming removed 5 bases at V and 5 bases at J, with 10 bases between. Germline CDR1 is SGHAT and CDR2 is FQDESV (reference sequence). The CDR3 consists of 13 residues. The CDR3 DNA is TGTGCCAGCAGCCCCGGGCCACACAATGAGCAGTTCTTC. This codes for CASSPGPHNEQFF.

This clonotype was seen repeatedly, ten times or more. This chain connects TRBV18 to TRBJ2-5; no firm D call. The germline V and J ends were trimmed by 4 bases and 0 bases, with 15 bases remaining between them. The CDR3 is made up of 16 amino acids. Germline values: CDR1 KGHSH, CDR2 LQKENI. The CDR3, as DNA: TGTGCCAGCTCACTCCTCCGACGGTTGTACCAAGAGACCCAGTACTTC. Its translation: CASSLLRRLYQETQYF.

This clonotype was seen at least ten times. The chain couples TRBV4-1 to TRBJ1-5, with TRBD1 matching 9 bases. CDR1 is MGHRA and CDR2 is YSYEKL in the germline V gene. V lost 4 bases and J lost 6; bases outside the gene matches: 7. This CDR3 is 15 amino acids long. CDR3: CASSPPGTGLQPQHF. The CDR3 region has the DNA TGCGCCAGCAGCCCCCCTGGGACAGGGCTTCAGCCCCAGCATTTT.

This clonotype showed up just a few times. The V gene is TRBV24-1, the J gene TRBJ2-1; TRBD1 matches at 8 bases. J gave up 8 bases and V 2 bases, and 1 base lay outside the gene matches. Germline V gives CDR1 KGHDR, CDR2 SFDVKD. The CDR3 is made up of 13 amino acids. CDR3 sequence reads: CATSDSGQDEQFF. The CDR3 DNA is TGTGCCACCAGTGATTCGGGACAGGATGAGCAGTTCTTC.

This clonotype was observed at least ten times. Germline and junction disagree at one end, which may indicate a read error. The chain uses TRBV29-1 and TRBJ2-3; D not certain. Germline loops: CDR1 SQVTM, CDR2 ANQGSEA. The CDR3 consists of 11 residues. CDR3 sequence (DNA): TGCAGCTTTGACTTCACAGATACGCAGTATTTT. Its protein product is CSFDFTDTQYF.

This clonotype appeared many times. The CDR3 sequence: CASSARTGGMAEQYF. The DNA of the CDR3 is TGTGCCAGCAGCGCGCGGACAGGGGGCATGGCCGAGCAGTACTTC. V usage is TRBV9 and J usage is TRBJ2-7; 11 positions match TRBD1. CDR1 and CDR2 (germline): SGDLS, YYNGEE. This CDR3 spans 15 amino acids. Losses at the gene ends were 3 bases for V and 6 bases for J; bases not matched to a gene: 8. Based on the CDR3 plus reference TRBV9 and TRBJ2-7, the full variable domain is DSGVTQTPKHLITATGQRVTLRCSPRSGDLSVYWYQQSLDQGLQFLIQYYNGEERAKGNILERFSAQQFPDLHSELNLSSLELGDSALYFCASSARTGGMAEQYFGPGTRLTVT.

This clonotype has ten or more counts. The chain combines TRBV7-9 with TRBJ2-5, with 8 bases identical to TRBD1. This CDR3 has 16 amino acids. The germline V gene encodes CDR1 SEHNR and CDR2 FQNEAQ (reference sequence). V shed 5 bases, J shed 1 base, and the junction held 9 bases outside the gene matches. The CDR3: CASSIIQDRAQETQYF. For the CDR3, the DNA is TGTGCCAGCAGCATCATCCAGGACAGGGCCCAAGAGACCCAGTACTTC.